The clone carrying this T cell receptor (beta chain) has only a few counts. The record originates from a study of blood T cells in healthy people across ages. A second 7 to 11 cycle PCR used barcoded and J-beta primers. From the 5' RACE reads, TCRdb called clonotypes with MiXCR, one entry per CDR3 protein. Seen here are about 1.8 million distinct CDR3 sequences, about 49% observed once, and the top ten hold less than 2.5%. This CDR3 spans 16 amino acids. Germline V gene data show CDR1 as SQVTM and CDR2 as ANQGSEA. V trimming: 1 base; J trimming: 0 bases; junction bases outside the gene matches: 6. The chain uses TRBV29-1 and TRBJ2-1; 7 nucleotides match TRBD1. This clonotype was sampled from a woman aged 40-49 years in good health. The specimen was blood. CDR3 residues: CSVEGGQTSSYNEQFF. CDR3 sequence (DNA): TGCAGCGTTGAAGGGGGACAGACGAGCTCCTACAATGAGCAGTTCTTC.